The clone carrying this TCR beta chain was recorded at least ten times. Its antigen remains unidentified. This sample stems from a study of T cells in Graves' hyperthyroidism and ophthalmopathy. Uncontrolled infection, other autoimmune disease, pregnancy and lactation each barred patients from inclusion. The diagnostic basis comprised clinical symptoms, serum thyroxine and TRAb, thyroid ultrasound and orbital computed tomography. Using around 10 ml of fresh peripheral blood, PBMCs were prepared. Whole-study findings and limits: Ophthalmopathy was identified by the model a median about 6 months ahead of onset.

The CDR3 totals 13 residues. Germline loops: CDR1 MNHNS, CDR2 SASEGT. The V end was cut by 4 bases, the J end by 6 bases, with 12 bases between. Amplification of TCR beta CDR3 regions used RNA as the template. Primed by the HTBI set, a first-round RT-PCR was run on the TCR CDR3. TCRdb called the multiplex PCR reads again in MiXCR, with one record for every CDR3 protein. Among over 250,000 distinct CDR3 sequences listed, roughly 13% were seen once. V is TRBV6-1 and J is TRBJ1-1; D ambiguous. The sample consisted of blood. This clonotype was obtained from a woman aged 40 to 49 with Graves' ophthalmopathy. This CDR3 is CASSARNTAEAFF. The CDR3 nucleotides read TGTGCCAGCAGTGCCCGAAACACGGCTGAAGCTTTCTTT.